The clone carrying this TCR beta chain appeared a few times. Its antigen is not identified. The data are from a study of molecular identifiers for immune sequencing clone quantification. Regarding the study as a whole: Spike-in Jurkat TCR RNA from a single cell reportedly registered among about a million naive cells. Clones with over 20 RNA copies captured over 98% of effector molecules but under 1% of naive ones.

TCRdb fed the PCR reads into MiXCR, producing one record per CDR3 protein. The sample holds approximately 630,000 distinct CDR3 sequences, about 25% seen once. Libraries for naive CD8 T cells, which were made from about 20,000 to 1,000,000 sorted cells, drew on 10%, 30% or 50% of the RNA. The sorting of naive CD8 T cells used the CD8+CD4-CCR7+CD45RA+ phenotype. Germline lookup yields CDR1 MDHEN and CDR2 SYDVKM. V lost 6 bases and J 0 bases, leaving 15 bases between the germline ends. The CDR3 runs to 15 residues. This TCR derives from a human donor in good health. Some libraries in this study had Jurkat cell RNA spiked in. The chain joins TRBV28 to TRBJ2-7, with a tentative D call TRBD2 (5 bases). The sequenced sample was naive CD8+ T cells from blood, with Jurkat cell RNA spiked in. Subset indicated: FACS-sorted CD8+CD4-CCR7+CD45RA+ naive T cells. The CDR3 protein is CASRAQRIFSYEQYF. As DNA, the CDR3 is TGTGCCAGCAGGGCTCAGCGGATTTTCTCCTACGAGCAGTACTTC.